Listed here are 9 T cell receptor beta chains from one sample, sequenced in a study of T cell changes during pregnancy in multiple sclerosis. The assay was immunoSEQ multiplex PCR, and TCRdb's table has in-frame clones only and misses some. The table records about 59,000 clones, about 94% of them present only once. Sample: CD8+ T cells from peripheral blood mononuclear cells, taken after pregnancy. Receptor source: a female donor with multiple sclerosis, enrolled in a pregnancy study.

V usage is TRBV19 and J usage is TRBJ2-1, with D possibly being TRBD2 (5 bases). The ends were cut back, 10 bases at V and 2 bases at J, with 15 bases in the middle. Germline V CDR1 and CDR2: LNHDA, SQIVND (reference sequence). This CDR3 has 14 amino acids. In nucleotides, the CDR3 is TGTGCCACCTCCTTCCCCGGGACCTACAATGAGCAGTTCTTC. Amino acid sequence: CATSFPGTYNEQFF.

This chain joins TRBV7-6 and TRBJ2-1; a possible D gene is TRBD1 (5 bases). The CDR3 is made up of 15 amino acids. With 3 bases removed from V and 4 bases from J, the gap between germline ends came to 13 bases. Per germline, CDR1 SGHVS and CDR2 FNYEAQ. For the CDR3, the DNA is TGTGCCAGCAGCTTCTCGACAGCATATTACAATGAGCAGTTCTTC. This codes for CASSFSTAYYNEQFF.

The chain is built from TRBV9 and TRBJ2-2; 8 bases map to TRBD2. The CDR3 consists of 16 residues. V lost 3 bases and J lost 1; bases outside the gene matches: 5. Germline values: CDR1 SGDLS, CDR2 YYNGEE. The CDR3 bases are TGTGCCAGCAGCGCCCCGGGGGGGGAGAACACCGGGGAGCTGTTTTTT. It translates to CASSAPGGENTGELFF.

The count of this clone is one. The V gene is TRBV15, the J gene TRBJ2-7; no clear D. CDR1 is LNHNV, CDR2 YYDKDF, per germline (reference sequence). V dropped 5 bases and J dropped 6 bases, with 17 bases sitting between them. The CDR3 loop spans 14 amino acids. The CDR3 nucleotides read TGTGCCACCAGCTACGATACGTCCAGTTCCGAGCAGTACTTC. Encoded protein: CATSYDTSSSEQYF.

The sample holds one count of this clone. V gene TRBV28 combines with J gene TRBJ2-1; a possible D gene is TRBD2 (5 bases). The CDR3 is 15 amino acids. Trimming took 5 bases from V and 9 from J, leaving 20 bases between them. Germline CDR1 is MDHEN and CDR2 is SYDVKM. CDR3 sequence (DNA): TGTGCCAGCAGTCACCCCGGCGGGTCCCACACTGAGCAGTTCTTC. Translated: CASSHPGGSHTEQFF.

In DNA form, the CDR3 reads TGCGCCAGCAGCTTGTTTCCAGCTTCGACATTGAACACTGAAGCTTTCTTT. Amino acids: CASSLFPASTLNTEAFF. This chain links TRBV5-1 with TRBJ1-1, with D unclear. Germline loops: CDR1 SGHRS, CDR2 YFSETQ. Trimming shortened V by 1 base and J by 0 bases, and 16 bases separated the two germline ends. The CDR3 sequence is 17 residues long.

The V call is TRBV27, the J call TRBJ2-1; the D gene is possibly TRBD2 (5 bases). The CDR3 consists of 12 residues. Deletions cut 5 bases from V and 7 bases from J, with 9 bases between. Germline loops: CDR1 MNHEY, CDR2 SMNVEV (reference sequence). The CDR3 is CASSPGKNEQFF. CDR3 bases: TGTGCCAGCAGTCCCGGGAAAAATGAGCAGTTCTTC.

The rearrangement uses TRBV5-8 and TRBJ2-1, with 13 bases lining up with TRBD2. V trimming: 4 bases; J trimming: 8 bases; junction bases outside the gene matches: 6. The CDR3 consists of 15 residues. CDR1 is SGHTS, CDR2 YDEGEE, per germline. The CDR3 DNA reads as TGTGCCAGCAGCCCGGGACTAGCGGGAATGGATGAGCAGTTCTTC. Translating it yields CASSPGLAGMDEQFF.

V and J are TRBV7-3 and TRBJ1-5; D might be TRBD1 (5 bases). CDR1 SGHTA and CDR2 FQGTGA come from the germline V gene. The CDR3 contains 15 residues. Trimming removed 0 bases at V and 1 base at J, with 7 bases between. DNA for the CDR3: TGTGCCAGCAGCTTAACGGGGGGAAGCAATCAGCCCCAGCATTTT. Protein sequence: CASSLTGGSNQPQHF. Looking up the rest from reference TRBV7-3 and TRBJ1-5 gives the full variable domain: GAGVSQTPSNKVTEKGKYVELRCDPISGHTALYWYRQSLGQGPEFLIYFQGTGAADDSGLPNDRFFAVRPEGSVSTLKIQRTERGDSAVYLCASSLTGGSNQPQHFGDGTRLSIL.